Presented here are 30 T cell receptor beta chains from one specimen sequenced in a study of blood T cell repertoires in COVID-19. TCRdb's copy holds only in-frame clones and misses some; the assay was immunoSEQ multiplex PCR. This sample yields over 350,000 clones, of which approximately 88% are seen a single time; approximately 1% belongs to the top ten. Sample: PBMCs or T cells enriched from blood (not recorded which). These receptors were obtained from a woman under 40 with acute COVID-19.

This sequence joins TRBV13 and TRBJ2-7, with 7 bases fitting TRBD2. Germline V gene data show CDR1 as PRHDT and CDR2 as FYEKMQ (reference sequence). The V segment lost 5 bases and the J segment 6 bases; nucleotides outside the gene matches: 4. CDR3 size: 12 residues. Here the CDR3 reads CASSGRGGEQYF. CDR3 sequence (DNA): TGTGCCAGCAGCGGGAGGGGAGGCGAGCAGTACTTC.

This CDR3 is CASSEAQGTYGYTF. The CDR3 DNA follows: TGTGCCAGCAGTGAAGCCCAGGGGACCTATGGCTACACCTTC. V is TRBV2 and J is TRBJ1-2; a possible D gene is TRBD1 (6 bases). V was shortened by 0 bases and J by 4 bases, with 9 bases between the two germline ends. Germline V lookup: CDR1 SNHLY, CDR2 FYNNEI. The CDR3 totals 14 residues.

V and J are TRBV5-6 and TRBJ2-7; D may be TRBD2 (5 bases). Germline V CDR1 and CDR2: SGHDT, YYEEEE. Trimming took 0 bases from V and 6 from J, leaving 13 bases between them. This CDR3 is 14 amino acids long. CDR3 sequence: CASSLGNPDFEQYF. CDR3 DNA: TGTGCCAGCAGCTTGGGAAACCCGGACTTCGAGCAGTACTTC.

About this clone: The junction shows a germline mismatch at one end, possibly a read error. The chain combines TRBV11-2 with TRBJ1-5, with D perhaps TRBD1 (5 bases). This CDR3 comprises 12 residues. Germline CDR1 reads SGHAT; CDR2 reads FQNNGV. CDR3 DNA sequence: TGTGCCAGCAGCTTAGTGCCGGGGGGTAGACCTTTT. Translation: CASSLVPGGRPF.

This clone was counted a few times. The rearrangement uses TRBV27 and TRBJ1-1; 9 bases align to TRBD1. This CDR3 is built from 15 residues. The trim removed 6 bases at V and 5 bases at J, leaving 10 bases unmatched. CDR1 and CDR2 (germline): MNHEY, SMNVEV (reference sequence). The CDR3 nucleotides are TGTGCCAGCAGCCCAACAGGGGGCTTGAGGACTGAAGCTTTCTTT. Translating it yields CASSPTGGLRTEAFF.

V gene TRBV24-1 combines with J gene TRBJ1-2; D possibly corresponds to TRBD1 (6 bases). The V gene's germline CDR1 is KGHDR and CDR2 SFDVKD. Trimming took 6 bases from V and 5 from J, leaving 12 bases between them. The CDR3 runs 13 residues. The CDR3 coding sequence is TGTGCCACCAGTTTGGGCCAGGGGTATGGCTACACCTTC. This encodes CATSLGQGYGYTF.

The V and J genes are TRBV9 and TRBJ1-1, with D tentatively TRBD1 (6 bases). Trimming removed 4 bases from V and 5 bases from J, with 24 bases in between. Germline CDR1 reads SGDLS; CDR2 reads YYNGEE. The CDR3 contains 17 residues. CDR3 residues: CASSPRPMTGPGTEAFF. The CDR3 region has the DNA TGTGCCAGCAGCCCCCGACCGATGACAGGCCCAGGGACTGAAGCTTTCTTT.

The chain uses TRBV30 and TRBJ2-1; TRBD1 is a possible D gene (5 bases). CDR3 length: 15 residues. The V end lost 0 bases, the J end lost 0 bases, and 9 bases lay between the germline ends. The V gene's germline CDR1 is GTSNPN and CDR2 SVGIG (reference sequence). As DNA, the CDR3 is TGTGCCTGGAGTGTACAGGTTAGCTCCTACAATGAGCAGTTCTTC. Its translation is CAWSVQVSSYNEQFF.

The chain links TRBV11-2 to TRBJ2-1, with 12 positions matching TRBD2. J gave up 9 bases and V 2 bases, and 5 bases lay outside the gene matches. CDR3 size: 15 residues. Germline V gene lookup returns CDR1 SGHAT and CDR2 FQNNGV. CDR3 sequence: CASSLLAGGLGEQFF. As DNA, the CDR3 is TGTGCCAGCAGCTTACTAGCGGGGGGGCTGGGTGAGCAGTTCTTC. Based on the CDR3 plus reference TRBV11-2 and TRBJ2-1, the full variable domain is EAGVAQSPRYKIIEKRQSVAFWCNPISGHATLYWYQQILGQGPKLLIQFQNNGVVDDSQLPKDRFSAERLKGVDSTLKIQPAKLEDSAVYLCASSLLAGGLGEQFFGPGTRLTVL.

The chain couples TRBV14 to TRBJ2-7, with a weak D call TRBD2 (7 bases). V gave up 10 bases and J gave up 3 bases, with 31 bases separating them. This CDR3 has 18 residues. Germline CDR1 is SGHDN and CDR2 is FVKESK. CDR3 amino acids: CATHRLIARGGLFYEQYF. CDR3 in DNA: TGTGCCACCCATCGATTGATAGCCCGCGGGGGCCTCTTCTACGAGCAGTACTTC.

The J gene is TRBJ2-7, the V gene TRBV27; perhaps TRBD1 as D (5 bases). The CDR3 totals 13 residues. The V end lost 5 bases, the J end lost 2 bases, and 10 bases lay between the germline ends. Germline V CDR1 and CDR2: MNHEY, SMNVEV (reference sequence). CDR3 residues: CASSPWTPYEQYF. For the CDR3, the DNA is TGTGCCAGCAGTCCCTGGACACCCTACGAGCAGTACTTC.

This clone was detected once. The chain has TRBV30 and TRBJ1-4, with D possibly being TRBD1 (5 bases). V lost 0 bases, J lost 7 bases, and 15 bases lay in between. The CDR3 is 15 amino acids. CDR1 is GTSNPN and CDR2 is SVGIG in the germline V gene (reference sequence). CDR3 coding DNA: TGTGCCTGGAGTGTACGGGGAGGGACCGCTGAAAAACTGTTTTTT. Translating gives CAWSVRGGTAEKLFF.

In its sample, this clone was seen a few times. This chain's CDR3 is CASSQGGTNEKLFF. The CDR3 coding sequence is TGTGCCAGCTCCCAGGGAGGGACTAATGAAAAACTGTTTTTT. The rearrangement uses TRBV18 and TRBJ1-4; D possibly corresponds to TRBD1 (5 bases). The CDR3 extends over 14 amino acids. CDR1 is KGHSH and CDR2 is LQKENI in the germline V gene. V dropped 6 bases and J dropped 2 bases, with 10 bases sitting between them. Drawing the rest from reference TRBV18 and TRBJ1-4, the complete variable domain is NAGVMQNPRHLVRRRGQEARLRCSPMKGHSHVYWYRQLPEEGLKFMVYLQKENIIDESGMPKERFSAEFPKEGPSILRIQQVVRGDSAAYFCASSQGGTNEKLFFGSGTQLSVL.

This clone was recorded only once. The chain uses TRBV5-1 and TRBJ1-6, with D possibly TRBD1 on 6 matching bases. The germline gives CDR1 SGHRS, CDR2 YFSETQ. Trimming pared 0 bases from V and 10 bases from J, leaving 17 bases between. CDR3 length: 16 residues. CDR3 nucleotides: TGCGCCAGCAGCTTGGCTCCCACAGGGACCCAATCACCCCTCCACTTT. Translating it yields CASSLAPTGTQSPLHF.

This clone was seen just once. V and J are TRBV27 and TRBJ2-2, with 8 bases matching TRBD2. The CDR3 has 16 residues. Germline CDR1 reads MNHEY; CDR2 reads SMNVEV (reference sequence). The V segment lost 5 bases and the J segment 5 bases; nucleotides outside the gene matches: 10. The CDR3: CASSLGLAGTTGELFF. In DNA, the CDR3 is TGTGCCAGCAGTCTCGGGCTAGCGGGTACTACCGGGGAGCTGTTTTTT.

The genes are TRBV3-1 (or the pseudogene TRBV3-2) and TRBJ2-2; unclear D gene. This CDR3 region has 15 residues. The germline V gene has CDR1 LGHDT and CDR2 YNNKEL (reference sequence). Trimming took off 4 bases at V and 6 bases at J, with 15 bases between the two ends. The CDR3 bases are TGTGCCAGCAGCCGTTTCAACTTCGATTCCGGGGAGCTGTTTTTT. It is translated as CASSRFNFDSGELFF.

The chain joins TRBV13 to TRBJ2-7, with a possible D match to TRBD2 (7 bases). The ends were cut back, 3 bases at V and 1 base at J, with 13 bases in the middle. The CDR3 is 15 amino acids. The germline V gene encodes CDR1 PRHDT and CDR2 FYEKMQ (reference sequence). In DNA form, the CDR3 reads TGTGCCAGCAGCTTCGGGGGGCGCGCATCCTACGAGCAGTACTTC. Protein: CASSFGGRASYEQYF.

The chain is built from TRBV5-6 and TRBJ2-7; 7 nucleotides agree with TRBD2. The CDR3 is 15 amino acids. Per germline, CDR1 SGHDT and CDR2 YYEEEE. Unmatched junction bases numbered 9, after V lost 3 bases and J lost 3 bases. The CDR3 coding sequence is TGTGCCAGCAGCTGGGGCGGGAGCGGGGACTACGAGCAGTACTTC. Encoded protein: CASSWGGSGDYEQYF.

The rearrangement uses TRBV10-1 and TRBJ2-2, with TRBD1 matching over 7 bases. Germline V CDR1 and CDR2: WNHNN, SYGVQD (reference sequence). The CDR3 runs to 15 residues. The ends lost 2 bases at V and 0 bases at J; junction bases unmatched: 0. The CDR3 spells CASSEGQANTGELFF. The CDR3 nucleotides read TGCGCCAGCAGTGAGGGACAGGCGAACACCGGGGAGCTGTTTTTT.

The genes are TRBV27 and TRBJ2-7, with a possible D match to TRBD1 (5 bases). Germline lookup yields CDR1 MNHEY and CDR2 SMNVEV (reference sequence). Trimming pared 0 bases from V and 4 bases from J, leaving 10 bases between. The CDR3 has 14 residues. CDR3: CASSLSARGYEQYF. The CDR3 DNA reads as TGTGCCAGCAGTTTATCGGCTAGGGGATACGAGCAGTACTTC.

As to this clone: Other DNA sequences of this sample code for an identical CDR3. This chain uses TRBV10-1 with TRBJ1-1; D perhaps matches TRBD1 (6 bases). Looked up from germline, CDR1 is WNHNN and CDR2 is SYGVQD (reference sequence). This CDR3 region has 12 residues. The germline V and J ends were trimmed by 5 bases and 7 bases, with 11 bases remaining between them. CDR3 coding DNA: TGCGCCAGCAGTACCGGACAGAGTGAAGCTTTCTTT. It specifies CASSTGQSEAFF.

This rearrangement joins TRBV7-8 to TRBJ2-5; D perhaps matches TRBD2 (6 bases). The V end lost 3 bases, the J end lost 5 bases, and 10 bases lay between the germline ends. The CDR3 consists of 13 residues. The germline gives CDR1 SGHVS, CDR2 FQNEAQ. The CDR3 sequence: CASSFGGGETQYF. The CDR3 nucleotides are TGTGCCAGCAGCTTTGGCGGAGGGGAGACCCAGTACTTC.

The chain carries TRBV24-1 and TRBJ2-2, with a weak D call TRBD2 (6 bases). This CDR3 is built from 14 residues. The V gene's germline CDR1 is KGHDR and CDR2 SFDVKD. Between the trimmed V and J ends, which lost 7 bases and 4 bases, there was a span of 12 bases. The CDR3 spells CATRGDSVTGELFF. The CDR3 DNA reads TGTGCCACCAGGGGGGACTCGGTCACCGGGGAGCTGTTTTTT.

CDR3 in amino acids: CASSLAWEVSNQPQHF. CDR3 in DNA: TGCGCCAGCAGCTTGGCTTGGGAGGTCAGCAATCAGCCCCAGCATTTT. V usage is TRBV5-1 and J usage is TRBJ1-5; D call uncertain. V lost 0 bases and J lost 1, with 11 bases in between. CDR3 length: 16 residues. Per the germline V gene, CDR1 is SGHRS and CDR2 is YFSETQ.

The DNA of the CDR3 is TGCGCCAGCAGCCCCGGGACAAGAGATGAGACCCAGTACTTC. It codes for CASSPGTRDETQYF. The rearrangement uses TRBV5-1 and TRBJ2-5; tentatively, D is TRBD1 (6 bases). The V end was cut by 4 bases, the J end by 5 bases, with 15 bases between. This CDR3 is 14 amino acids long. Germline CDR1 is SGHRS and CDR2 is YFSETQ.

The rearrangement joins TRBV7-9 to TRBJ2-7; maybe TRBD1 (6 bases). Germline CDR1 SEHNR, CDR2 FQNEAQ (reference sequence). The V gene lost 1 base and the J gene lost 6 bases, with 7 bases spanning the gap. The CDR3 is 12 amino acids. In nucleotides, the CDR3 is TGTGCCAGCAGCTTAGAAGGGGGCGAGCAGTACTTC. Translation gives CASSLEGGEQYF.

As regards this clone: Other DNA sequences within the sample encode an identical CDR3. For the CDR3, the DNA is TGCGCCAGCAGCCAAGAAGGGGCGGGGGGGTACAATGAGCAGTTCTTC. Translation: CASSQEGAGGYNEQFF. This chain connects TRBV4-1 to TRBJ2-1, with 9 bases that match TRBD2. This CDR3 has 16 residues. The V gene end was trimmed by 0 bases and the J gene end by 4 bases; junction bases not matched to a gene: 4. Germline CDR1 is MGHRA and CDR2 is YSYEKL.

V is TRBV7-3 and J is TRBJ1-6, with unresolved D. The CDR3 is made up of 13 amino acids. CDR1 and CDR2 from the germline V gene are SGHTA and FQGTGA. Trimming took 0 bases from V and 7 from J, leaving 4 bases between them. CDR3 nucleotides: TGTGCCAGCAGCTTAACGCGCAATTCACCCCTCCACTTT. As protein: CASSLTRNSPLHF.

The CDR3 coding sequence is TGTGCCAGCAGTTGGGACAGTAGCTCCTATAATTCACCCCTCCACTTT. Protein product: CASSWDSSSYNSPLHF. The rearrangement uses TRBV7-2 and TRBJ1-6; 7 bases are a match to TRBD1. The junction had 5 bases not matched to a gene; V was cut back by 6 bases and J by 0 bases. Germline assignment: CDR1 SGHTA and CDR2 FQGNSA. The CDR3 has 16 amino acids.

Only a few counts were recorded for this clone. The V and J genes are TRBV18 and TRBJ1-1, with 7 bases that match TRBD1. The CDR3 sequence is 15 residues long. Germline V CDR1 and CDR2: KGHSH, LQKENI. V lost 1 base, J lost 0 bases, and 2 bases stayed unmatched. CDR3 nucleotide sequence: TGTGCCAGCTCACCACAAGGACAGGTGAACACTGAAGCTTTCTTT. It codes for CASSPQGQVNTEAFF.